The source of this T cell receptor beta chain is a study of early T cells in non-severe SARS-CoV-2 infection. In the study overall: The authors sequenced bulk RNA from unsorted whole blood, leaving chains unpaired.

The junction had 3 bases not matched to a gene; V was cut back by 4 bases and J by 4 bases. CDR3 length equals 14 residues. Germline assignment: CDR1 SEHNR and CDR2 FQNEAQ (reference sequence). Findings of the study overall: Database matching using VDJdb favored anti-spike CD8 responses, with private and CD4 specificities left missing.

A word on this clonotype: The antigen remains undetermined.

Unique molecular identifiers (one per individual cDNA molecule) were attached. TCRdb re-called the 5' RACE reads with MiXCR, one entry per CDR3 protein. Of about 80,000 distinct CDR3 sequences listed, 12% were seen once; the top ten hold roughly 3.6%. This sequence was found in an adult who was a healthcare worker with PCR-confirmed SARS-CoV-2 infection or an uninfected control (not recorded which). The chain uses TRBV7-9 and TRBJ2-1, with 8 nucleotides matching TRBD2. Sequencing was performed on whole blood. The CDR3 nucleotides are TGTGCCAGCAGCTCAGGACTAGCTTACAATGAGCAGTTCTTC. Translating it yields CASSSGLAYNEQFF. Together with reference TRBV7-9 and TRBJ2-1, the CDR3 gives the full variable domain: DTGVSQNPRHKITKRGQNVTFRCDPISEHNRLYWYRQTLGQGPEFLTYFQNEAQLEKSRLLSDRFSAERPKGSFSTLEIQRTEQGDSAMYLCASSSGLAYNEQFFGPGTRLTVL.